The 26 T cell receptor beta chains given below trace back to one sample, sequenced in a study of control samples from healthy donors and cancer patients. Generated by immunoSEQ multiplex PCR, the TCRdb table keeps only in-frame clones and is missing some. This sample has around 70,000 clones, with approximately 94% found just once. Sequencing input: blood. The receptors shown here come from a woman between 25 and 40 years old in good health.

The chain employs TRBV6-5 and TRBJ1-4; D uncertain. The CDR3 sequence is 15 residues long. Between the trimmed V and J ends, which lost 0 bases and 2 bases, there was a span of 7 bases. Germline CDR1 reads MNHEY; CDR2 reads SVGAGI. The CDR3, as DNA: TGTGCCAGCAGTTACTCGTACTCCACTAATGAAAAACTGTTTTTT. Its translation is CASSYSYSTNEKLFF.

The CDR3, as DNA: TGTGCCAGCAGCCAAGAGAAGAGGACAGCCGAAGCTTTCTTT. Its protein is CASSQEKRTAEAFF. The V and J genes are TRBV3-1 (or the pseudogene TRBV3-2) and TRBJ1-1; D is perhaps TRBD1 (6 bases). Germline V gene lookup returns CDR1 LGHDT and CDR2 YNNKEL (reference sequence). V lost 0 bases and J lost 8, with 13 bases in between. The CDR3 has 14 amino acids.

The CDR3 DNA sequence: TGTGCCAGCAGTGTTTTCGACATTCAGTACTTC. Its translation is CASSVFDIQYF. The chain employs TRBV2 and TRBJ2-4; no clear D. Trimming removed 4 bases from V and 8 bases from J, with 6 bases in between. The CDR3 length is 11 residues. CDR1 is SNHLY and CDR2 is FYNNEI in the germline V gene.

The chain links TRBV6-6 to TRBJ1-1; a weak D match, TRBD1 (6 bases). Deletions cut 6 bases from V and 7 bases from J, with 15 bases between. This CDR3 comprises 13 residues. Germline V gene lookup returns CDR1 MNHNY and CDR2 SVGAGI (reference sequence). The CDR3 sequence is CASSRGGFNEAFF. The CDR3 DNA sequence: TGTGCCAGCAGCCGAGGGGGTTTCAATGAAGCTTTCTTT.

The chain uses TRBV28 and TRBJ1-5; 8 positions agree with TRBD1. Germline V gives CDR1 MDHEN, CDR2 SYDVKM. The CDR3 runs to 15 residues. The V and J ends lost 6 bases and 6 bases, in that order; junction bases with no gene match: 10. DNA for the CDR3: TGTGCCAGCAGCTCAGGACAGGGAGAGACTCAGCCCCAGCATTTT. Translating gives CASSSGQGETQPQHF.

The rearrangement uses TRBV9 and TRBJ1-1; D ambiguous. The CDR3 is made up of 13 amino acids. The V and J ends lost 0 bases and 1 base respectively, with 4 bases between them. CDR1 is SGDLS, CDR2 YYNGEE, per germline. CDR3 coding DNA: TGTGCCAGCAGCGTAGCTAGGAACACTGAAGCTTTCTTT. Protein product: CASSVARNTEAFF.

This chain connects TRBV7-9 to TRBJ2-3, with D perhaps TRBD2 (7 bases). This CDR3 has 15 residues. The germline gives CDR1 SEHNR, CDR2 FQNEAQ (reference sequence). V was trimmed by 3 bases and J by 2 bases, leaving 12 bases between them. CDR3 bases: TGTGCCAGCAGCTTCATGGCGGGGGCCACAGATACGCAGTATTTT. The encoded protein is CASSFMAGATDTQYF.

The chain is built from TRBV3-1 (or the pseudogene TRBV3-2) and TRBJ2-7; possibly TRBD1 for D (6 bases). CDR1 is LGHDT and CDR2 is YNNKEL in the germline V gene (reference sequence). This CDR3 is 14 amino acids long. The V end was cut by 4 bases, the J end by 3 bases, with 13 bases between. The CDR3 spells CASSLQGNIYEQYF. For the CDR3, the DNA is TGTGCCAGCAGCCTCCAGGGGAATATCTACGAGCAGTACTTC.

This rearrangement joins TRBV11-3 to TRBJ2-1, with 8 nucleotides matching TRBD2. The CDR3 has 17 residues. With V trimmed by 1 base and J by 8 bases, 13 bases remained unmatched. Germline values: CDR1 SGHNT, CDR2 YENEEA. CDR3 loop: CASSLGQRERGRDEQFF. The CDR3 nucleotides are TGTGCCAGCAGCTTAGGGCAAAGGGAGCGGGGGAGGGATGAGCAGTTCTTC.

The chain links TRBV27 to TRBJ1-5; 10 bases are a match to TRBD1. The ends lost 7 bases at V and 4 bases at J; junction bases unmatched: 10. CDR3 length: 16 amino acids. Germline assignment: CDR1 MNHEY and CDR2 SMNVEV (reference sequence). In nucleotides, the CDR3 is TGTGCCAGCATGAGGTGGGGACAGGGGAAGAATCAGCCCCAGCATTTT. It encodes CASMRWGQGKNQPQHF.

This clone has only one observation. The V call is TRBV6-1, the J call TRBJ2-7; TRBD2 aligns across 12 bases. The length of the CDR3 is 15 residues. Trimming cost V 3 bases and J 2 bases; bases outside gene matches: 2. CDR1 MNHNS and CDR2 SASEGT come from the germline V gene. As DNA, the CDR3 is TGTGCCAGCAGTGAGGGACTAGCGGGCCCCTACGAGCAGTACTTC. Its translation: CASSEGLAGPYEQYF.

This chain uses TRBV3-1 (or the pseudogene TRBV3-2) with TRBJ1-1; D perhaps matches TRBD1 (6 bases). The germline V gene has CDR1 LGHDT and CDR2 YNNKEL (reference sequence). This CDR3 comprises 13 residues. The V and J ends lost 6 bases and 0 bases respectively, with 8 bases between them. As DNA, the CDR3 is TGTGCCAGCAGAAAGGGGGTGAACACTGAAGCTTTCTTT. Its translation: CASRKGVNTEAFF.

This clone was detected only once. The gene calls are TRBV30 and TRBJ1-1; D uncertain. The V end was cut by 1 base, the J end by 4 bases, with 10 bases between. This CDR3 region has 13 residues. Germline V gives CDR1 GTSNPN, CDR2 SVGIG (reference sequence). The CDR3 coding sequence is TGTGCCTGGAGTGGTGGGGTTGTCACTGAAGCTTTCTTT. It translates to CAWSGGVVTEAFF. Supplemented by reference TRBV30 and TRBJ1-1, the full variable domain reads SQTIHQWPATLVQPVGSPLSLECTVEGTSNPNLYWYRQAAGRGLQLLFYSVGIGQISSEVPQNLSASRPQDRQFILSSKKLLLSDSGFYLCAWSGGVVTEAFFGQGTRLTVV.

The chain has TRBV5-1 and TRBJ1-1, with 7 positions matching TRBD1. The trim removed 5 bases at V and 1 base at J, leaving 2 bases unmatched. The CDR3 totals 13 residues. Germline CDR1 is SGHRS and CDR2 is YFSETQ. The CDR3 spells CASRGQTNTEAFF. DNA for the CDR3: TGCGCCAGCAGGGGACAGACGAACACTGAAGCTTTCTTT.

This clone has only one observation. The rearrangement uses TRBV6-1 and TRBJ1-5; D call uncertain. Trimming pared 0 bases from V and 8 bases from J, leaving 5 bases between. In germline, CDR1 is MNHNS, CDR2 SASEGT. The CDR3 runs 12 residues. CDR3 nucleotides: TGTGCCAGCAGTGAAGCTAGGGAGCCCCAGCATTTT. Translated, it gives CASSEAREPQHF.

This clone showed up just once. The CDR3, as DNA: TGTGCCAGCTCACCACCGGACCCGGGGCACTATGGCTACACCTTC. As protein: CASSPPDPGHYGYTF. This chain uses TRBV18 with TRBJ1-2; possibly TRBD1 for D (5 bases). V lost 0 bases and J lost 3, with 11 bases in between. The CDR3 spans 15 residues. The germline V gene has CDR1 KGHSH and CDR2 LQKENI.

V usage is TRBV15 and J usage is TRBJ1-3; 8 nucleotides match TRBD1. After removal of 5 bases from V and 2 bases from J, the junction contained 8 bases not matched to a gene. The germline V gene encodes CDR1 LNHNV and CDR2 YYDKDF (reference sequence). The CDR3 sequence is 16 residues long. In nucleotides, the CDR3 is TGTGCCACCAGCCGAGGGGGACAGGCCCCTGGAAACACCATATATTTT. Its protein product is CATSRGGQAPGNTIYF. Complete variable domain (other parts from reference TRBV15 and TRBJ1-3): DAMVIQNPRYQVTQFGKPVTLSCSQTLNHNVMYWYQQKSSQAPKLLFHYYDKDFNNEADTPDNFQSRRPNTSFCFLDIRSPGLGDTAMYLCATSRGGQAPGNTIYFGEGSWLTVV.

This sequence joins TRBV7-2 and TRBJ2-3; maybe TRBD2 (6 bases). The CDR3 runs 14 residues. From germline, CDR1 is SGHTA and CDR2 FQGNSA. V gave up 4 bases and J gave up 6 bases, with 14 bases separating them. CDR3 in DNA: TGTGCCAGCAGCTCGGGACTCGCCCCCGATACGCAGTATTTT. It encodes CASSSGLAPDTQYF.

The genes are TRBV6-5 and TRBJ1-2; D possibly corresponds to TRBD1 (5 bases). This CDR3 comprises 13 residues. Trimming left V 8 bases short and J 8 bases short, with 18 bases between. In germline, CDR1 is MNHEY, CDR2 SVGAGI. CDR3 in amino acids: CASLMTGTEGYTF. In DNA, the CDR3 is TGTGCCAGCCTTATGACGGGGACGGAAGGCTACACCTTC.

This clone has only one observation. The chain has TRBV7-9 and TRBJ1-1; no clear D gene. Germline V gene sequence: CDR1 SEHNR, CDR2 FQNEAQ (reference sequence). The CDR3 spans 19 residues. Trimming removed 6 bases at V and 5 bases at J, with 31 bases between. The CDR3 is CASRSNGIQQETVGTEAFF. The CDR3 DNA follows: TGTGCCAGCAGATCAAACGGCATCCAGCAGGAGACTGTAGGTACTGAAGCTTTCTTT.

The chain couples TRBV6-1 to TRBJ2-7; the D gene is possibly TRBD1 (5 bases). From germline, CDR1 is MNHNS and CDR2 SASEGT. The V and J ends lost 2 bases and 6 bases respectively, with 14 bases between them. The CDR3 consists of 14 residues. CDR3 in DNA: TGTGCCAGCAGTGAAAGGAGACAGTGGGCCGAGCAGTACTTC. It codes for CASSERRQWAEQYF.

V is TRBV9 and J is TRBJ1-2; D not resolved. The CDR3 consists of 12 residues. CDR1 and CDR2 (germline): SGDLS, YYNGEE. V was trimmed by 4 bases and J by 8 bases, leaving 12 bases between them. The CDR3 spells CASSPGEQGYTF. CDR3 sequence (DNA): TGTGCCAGCAGCCCCGGGGAACAGGGCTACACCTTC.

The chain has TRBV24-1 and TRBJ1-5; the D gene is possibly TRBD1 (5 bases). V gave up 1 base and J gave up 5 bases, with 8 bases separating them. The CDR3 spans 14 residues. Germline CDR1 and CDR2: KGHDR and SFDVKD. The CDR3 sequence: CATSDLRGDQPQHF. CDR3 in DNA: TGTGCCACCAGTGATTTAAGGGGAGATCAGCCCCAGCATTTT.

The chain has TRBV6-2 or TRBV6-3 and TRBJ2-3, with D perhaps TRBD2 (5 bases). Trimming pared 6 bases from V and 1 base from J, leaving 14 bases between. The CDR3 is 15 residues long. From germline, CDR1 is MNHEY and CDR2 SVGEGT. The CDR3 DNA reads as TGTGCCAGCAGACCTCTAGACGGGGGCACAGATACGCAGTATTTT. It encodes CASRPLDGGTDTQYF.

J is TRBJ1-1 and V is TRBV6-5; weak D call: TRBD1 (6 bases). The germline CDR1 and CDR2 sequences are MNHEY and SVGAGI. The CDR3 consists of 11 residues. V shed 7 bases and J shed 4 bases, with 7 bases lying between them. CDR3 coding DNA: TGTGCCAGCAAGGGGGGCACTGAAGCTTTCTTT. Translating it yields CASKGGTEAFF.

The genes are TRBV5-4 and TRBJ2-1; possibly TRBD1 for D (6 bases). Trimming removed 0 bases at V and 5 bases at J, with 12 bases between. This CDR3 is built from 15 residues. CDR1 is SGHNT, CDR2 YYREEE, per germline (reference sequence). The CDR3 here is CASSLGGRQNNEQFF. The CDR3 bases are TGTGCCAGCAGCTTGGGGGGGCGCCAAAACAATGAGCAGTTCTTC.